This T cell receptor beta chain was sequenced for a study of CD4 T cells in relation to SARS-CoV-2 and coronaviruses (dated by TCRdb to the early 2020s). A note on the overall study: In the ViraFEST assay, PBMCs were cultured with antigen for approximately 11 days, after which TCR beta CDR3s were sequenced to identify antigen-specific clonal expansions. An HIV-1 Nef peptide pool or a no-peptide culture served as the negative reference condition. Patient-derived lymphoblastoid cell lines were used to map the HLA restriction of shared crossreactive spike epitopes. Memory CD4+ T cell crossreactivity between SARS-CoV-2 and common cold coronavirus spike proteins was assessed at the TCR clonotype level in the study. Samples from a few pre-COVID donors and the naive versus memory experiments were sequenced with the Adaptive Biotechnologies TCR-sequencing kit; other data were Illumina-based. A different TCR-beta assay, based on Illumina, was used to sequence expansion assays from other donors in the study.

CD4+ T cells from unexposed donors were collected before the COVID-19 pandemic (2011-2018). The EasySep CD4+ T cell isolation kit was used to isolate CD4+ T cells once the cultures had run for ten to eleven days. As cell number allowed, CD4+ T cells from unexposed donors were tested for reactivity to SARS-CoV-2 S and N and to four common cold coronavirus spike pools. PBMCs were cultured at under 2.5 million per well in IMDM supplemented with around 5% human AB serum and around 10 IU/ml IL-2. Half of the culture medium was replaced with fresh IL-2-containing medium on days 3 and 7. In general, triplicate replicate wells were used for every peptide culture condition. The leukapheresis product for the unexposed donors was obtained through commercial purchase. Ficoll-Paque PLUS gradient centrifugation was used to isolate PBMCs from leukapheresis product or whole blood. PBMCs were either cryopreserved at -140 degrees C or used fresh in the expansion assay. The QIAamp Micro DNA Kit was used to extract genomic DNA from the CD4+ T cells.

V is trimmed back by 1 base and J by 11 bases, and the junction contains 12 bases that no gene match accounts for. The CDR3 measures 14 amino acids from cysteine to phenylalanine. CDR3 DNA is the only sequence kept; it has 42 bases, read in frame from the first base. According to the germline V gene, CDR1 reads SGHRS and CDR2 reads YFSETQ. Preparation of the library involved the immunoSEQ multiplex PCR assay. The study's own analysis went as follows. Preprocessing removed nonproductive sequences and CDR3s not starting with C, not ending with F or W, or shorter than 7 amino acids. The MANAFEST web app was used to call antigen-specific clonotypes on the basis of expansion compared with the reference and with other culture wells. A clone was considered positive if significant expansion relative to the reference culture was observed in 2 of 3 replicate wells at an FDR below 0.05. Positive clones also required significant expansion versus all other tandem wells and an odds ratio above 5. After three terminal residues were trimmed from each end, CDR3 homology was quantified as pairwise Levenshtein distance using the stringdist R package. TCRdb mirrors the immuneACCESS table, restricted to in-frame sequences. Some clones are absent from its copies; in checked studies, under half trace to an unresolved V gene, and the reason for the others is unknown. That table is the source of V, J and clone size, and D and trimming were worked out from the DNA. Within this sample are some 29,000 clones, with 75% to 80% of them counted one time only. Together, the top ten hold 20% of the sample.

Remarks on this clone: It lacks a known antigen. Base qualities were left out, and no much larger clone turns up one base away.

Broad study findings and their caveats: Compared with monoreactive clones, crossreactive clones had significantly weaker SARS-CoV-2-driven expansion, a result consistent with antigenic imprinting. Crossreactivity analysis centred on spike protein, so crossreactivity against other viral proteins was not assessed. The study was limited by small numbers of patients and tested TCRs. Around three fifths of donors had memory CD4+ clonotypes that crossrecognized SARS-CoV-2 and at least one common cold coronavirus spike. Pre-pandemic and post-infection samples were not both contributed by any donor, so tracing of the source of pre-existing responses was limited.

The sequenced sample consisted of CD4+ T cells from PBMCs, cultured in vitro. This sequence was found in a human donor in good health. Recombination linked TRBV5-1 to TRBJ2-7, with 7 bases aligning to TRBD2. The encoded CDR3 is CASSLRLAGESKYF. The nucleotide sequence is given as TGCGCCAGCAGCTTGCGGCTTGCGGGAGAGAGTAAGTACTTC.